These T cell receptor beta chains were read from a single sample in a study of blood T cell repertoires in COVID-19. The data were produced by immunoSEQ multiplex PCR, yet TCRdb's version contains in-frame clones alone and is incomplete. This sample has 250,000 or so clones; around 90% occur once, and the top ten carry 4.1%. What was sequenced was PBMCs or T cells enriched from blood (not recorded which). The source is a woman in her 30s with acute COVID-19. CDR3s include the opening cysteine and the closing phenylalanine or tryptophan. The D gene is left open where the match is weak. Rows may omit the clone size; those that give it use once, few, many or a size class.

clone_size	v_call	j_call	d_call	cdr3_nt	cdr3_aa
.	TRBV7-2	TRBJ2-2	TRBD1	TGTGCCAGCGCTAGGGGGCCAGGGGGCCCCGGGGAGCTGTTTTTT	CASARGPGGPGELFF
.	TRBV4-1	TRBJ2-3	TRBD2	TGCGCCAGCAGCCAAGATATACTAGCGGGAGGGTTCACAGATACGCAGTATTTT	CASSQDILAGGFTDTQYF
once	TRBV24-1	TRBJ1-5	.	TGTGCCACCAAAAGAACAGGGAAGAATCAGCCCCAGCATTTT	CATKRTGKNQPQHF
.	TRBV29-1	TRBJ1-2	.	TGCAGCGTTAGTAGCAACTATGGCTACACCTTC	CSVSSNYGYTF
.	TRBV18	TRBJ1-6	.	TGTGCCAGCTCTCCGGACTGGGTGCAACAGGGAACGATCTATAATTCACCCCTCCACTTT	CASSPDWVQQGTIYNSPLHF
.	TRBV6-4	TRBJ2-1	TRBD2	TGTGCCAGCAGTGTATGGCTAGCGGGGAACAATGAGCAGTTCTTC	CASSVWLAGNNEQFF
.	TRBV4-1	TRBJ2-3	TRBD2	TGCGCCAGCAGCCAACCTATCCTTGGGAGGGCTGGAGATACGCAGTATTTT	CASSQPILGRAGDTQYF
.	TRBV7-2	TRBJ2-3	.	TGTGCCAGCAGTATTCGGGTGGAAGATACGCAGTATTTT	CASSIRVEDTQYF
.	TRBV28	TRBJ1-6	.	TGTGCCACAGCTATCGAACAGGTTTATTCACCCCTCCACTTT	CATAIEQVYSPLHF
.	TRBV28	TRBJ2-3	.	TGTGCCAGCAGTTTTCCTCTCACAGATACGCAGTATTTT	CASSFPLTDTQYF
.	TRBV30	TRBJ2-7	TRBD2	TGTGCCTGGGAACTAGCGGGAGTGTACGAGCAGTACTTC	CAWELAGVYEQYF
.	TRBV7-9	TRBJ2-7	TRBD2	TGTGCCAGCAGCGCCCTAGCGGGGTCCTACGAGCAGTACTTC	CASSALAGSYEQYF
.	TRBV5-1	TRBJ1-2	.	TGCGCCAGCAGCGTGGAGGGGCTTCAAAGGGATGGCTACACCTTC	CASSVEGLQRDGYTF
.	TRBV28	TRBJ1-2	TRBD1	TGTGCCAGCAGTTTCACGGACAGGTTTGGCTACACCTTC	CASSFTDRFGYTF
.	TRBV28	TRBJ2-7	.	TGTGCCAGCAGTCCACAGGGATTGAGAAACGAGCAGTACTTC	CASSPQGLRNEQYF
.	TRBV19	TRBJ1-5	.	TGTGCCAGTAGTATCAAGGCAGGGGAACATCAGCCCCAGCATTTT	CASSIKAGEHQPQHF
.	TRBV7-9	TRBJ2-1	.	TGTGCCAGCAGAACCTCCCAGGCGAGCTCCTACAATGAGCAGTTCTTC	CASRTSQASSYNEQFF
.	TRBV25-1	TRBJ1-6	.	TGTGCCAGCAGTTCAGGGAAAAAGGGATCACCCCTCCACTTT	CASSSGKKGSPLHF
.	TRBV7-6	TRBJ2-7	TRBD2	TGTGCCAGCAGCTCCAGTAGCGGGAGCGCCGAGCAGTACTTC	CASSSSSGSAEQYF
.	TRBV6-5	TRBJ2-5	.	TGTGCCAGCGTTCGACAGGAATACCAAGAGACCCAGTACTTC	CASVRQEYQETQYF
.	TRBV7-9	TRBJ1-2	TRBD1	TGTGCCAGCAGCTTAGTAGGGGGCGAAGATGGCTACACCTTC	CASSLVGGEDGYTF
.	TRBV7-9	TRBJ2-2	TRBD2	TGTGCCAGCAGCCGTTCTAGCGGCACCGGGGAGCTGTTTTTT	CASSRSSGTGELFF
.	TRBV2	TRBJ2-6	TRBD2	TGTGCCAGCAGTGATTTGGGAGGGCGGGGGGCCAACGTCCTGACTTTC	CASSDLGGRGANVLTF
.	TRBV7-2	TRBJ2-4	TRBD2	TGTGCCAGCAGCCCTAGCGGGGGGGGGAAAAACATTCAGTACTTC	CASSPSGGGKNIQYF
once	TRBV5-4	TRBJ2-1	.	TGTGCCAGCAGCTCCGGGGGACCCTACAATGAGCAGTTCTTC	CASSSGGPYNEQFF
.	TRBV7-9	TRBJ2-1	TRBD2	TGTGCCAGCAGCCCCCCGGCTAGCGGGAGGGCCGGGACGTACAATGAGCAGTTCTTC	CASSPPASGRAGTYNEQFF
.	TRBV5-6	TRBJ1-4	.	TGTGCCAGCAGCTTGAACCAAGCCGCTAATGAAAAACTGTTTTTT	CASSLNQAANEKLFF